This passage covers 12 T cell receptor beta chains from one sample sequenced in a study of T cell responses to AZD1222 COVID-19 vaccine. Using immunoSEQ multiplex PCR, the repertoire was profiled, and TCRdb retains in-frame clones only, with some absent. This sample has over 100,000 clones, with 70% to 90% found just once. The sequenced sample was peripheral blood, obtained on day 0 of AZD1222 vaccination. The receptors were sampled from an adult in good health.

This chain links TRBV7-2 with TRBJ2-5; TRBD1 aligns across 9 bases. Germline trimming cut 7 bases from V and 4 bases from J; bases unmatched to any gene: 7. Germline V gene lookup returns CDR1 SGHTA and CDR2 FQGNSA. CDR3 length equals 14 residues. CDR3 protein: CASNLDRGRETQYF. CDR3 nucleotide sequence: TGTGCCAGCAACTTGGACAGGGGAAGAGAGACCCAGTACTTC.

This sequence joins TRBV19 and TRBJ2-1, with D uncertain. The CDR3 is 15 residues long. Trimming left V 1 base short and J 0 bases short, with 7 bases between. CDR1 LNHDA and CDR2 SQIVND come from the germline V gene (reference sequence). The CDR3 reads CASSIGPSSYNEQFF. The CDR3 region has the DNA TGTGCCAGTAGTATAGGTCCAAGCTCCTACAATGAGCAGTTCTTC.

The J gene is TRBJ2-7, the V gene TRBV28; TRBD1 agrees at 10 bases. The germline V gene has CDR1 MDHEN and CDR2 SYDVKM. V lost 7 bases and J lost 6; bases outside the gene matches: 12. The CDR3 consists of 15 residues. The CDR3 region is CASTRFIGQGVEQYF. The CDR3 bases are TGTGCCAGCACCCGATTCATTGGACAGGGGGTCGAGCAGTACTTC.

The gene calls are TRBV28 and TRBJ2-7, with 12 bases identical to TRBD2. The CDR3 is 14 residues long. V lost 10 bases, J lost 4 bases, and 8 bases stayed unmatched. Germline CDR1 is MDHEN and CDR2 is SYDVKM. The CDR3 loop reads CATEGTSGPYEQYF. The CDR3 nucleotides read TGTGCCACCGAGGGGACTAGCGGGCCTTACGAGCAGTACTTC. Drawing the rest from reference TRBV28 and TRBJ2-7, the complete variable domain is DVKVTQSSRYLVKRTGEKVFLECVQDMDHENMFWYRQDPGLGLRLIYFSYDVKMKEKGDIPEGYSVSREKKERFSLILESASTNQTSMYLCATEGTSGPYEQYFGPGTRLTVT.

This clone showed up just a few times. The chain joins TRBV7-6 to TRBJ2-3; 7 bases match TRBD2. The trim removed 5 bases at V and 2 bases at J, leaving 13 bases unmatched. The CDR3 spans 17 residues. Germline V gene lookup returns CDR1 SGHVS and CDR2 FNYEAQ. CDR3 residues: CASSLTIGREITDTQYF. The CDR3 bases are TGTGCCAGCAGCCTTACCATAGGGCGGGAGATCACAGATACGCAGTATTTT.

The CDR3 DNA sequence: TGTGCCAGCAGCGGAAGACTAGCGCGGAACAATGAGCAGTTCTTC. As protein: CASSGRLARNNEQFF. This rearrangement joins TRBV9 to TRBJ2-1; TRBD2 agrees at 8 bases. J gave up 5 bases and V 3 bases, and 7 bases lay outside the gene matches. The CDR3 is 15 residues long. Germline V gives CDR1 SGDLS, CDR2 YYNGEE.

This clone was seen more than once but under ten times. This chain links TRBV6-1 with TRBJ2-2; possible D gene TRBD2, 5 bases. CDR1 is MNHNS and CDR2 is SASEGT in the germline V gene. This CDR3 is built from 14 residues. V lost 3 bases to trimming and J lost 3 bases, with 8 bases between them. The CDR3 loop reads CASSELLDTGELFF. CDR3 DNA sequence: TGTGCCAGCAGTGAGCTACTAGACACCGGGGAGCTGTTTTTT.

The chain carries TRBV15 and TRBJ1-1; D remains unclear. CDR3 size: 17 residues. V gave up 0 bases and J gave up 2 bases, with 16 bases separating them. The V gene's germline CDR1 is LNHNV and CDR2 YYDKDF (reference sequence). CDR3 sequence (DNA): TGTGCCACCAGCAGAGATGACGCCCGGGTACGTAACACTGAAGCTTTCTTT. Translating gives CATSRDDARVRNTEAFF. Using reference TRBV15 and TRBJ1-1 for the parts outside the CDR3, the full variable domain is DAMVIQNPRYQVTQFGKPVTLSCSQTLNHNVMYWYQQKSSQAPKLLFHYYDKDFNNEADTPDNFQSRRPNTSFCFLDIRSPGLGDTAMYLCATSRDDARVRNTEAFFGQGTRLTVV.

This chain connects TRBV29-1 to TRBJ1-3; 11 bases agree with TRBD1. The germline V gene has CDR1 SQVTM and CDR2 ANQGSEA. V gave up 6 bases and J gave up 2 bases; unmatched junction bases: 9. The CDR3 is 16 amino acids. CDR3 nucleotides: TGCAGCGTCGCCTCTGGGACAGGGGGAGCTGGAAACACCATATATTTT. Protein sequence: CSVASGTGGAGNTIYF.

This clone appeared a few times. The rearrangement links TRBV4-2 to TRBJ2-4; D not resolved. This CDR3 spans 16 amino acids. Germline V gene data show CDR1 as LGHNA and CDR2 as YNFKEQ. The ends were cut back, 0 bases at V and 6 bases at J, with 15 bases in the middle. This chain's CDR3 is CASSQEGHSAGNIQYF. DNA for the CDR3: TGTGCCAGCAGCCAAGAAGGTCACTCAGCCGGAAACATTCAGTACTTC.

The chain carries TRBV11-2 and TRBJ2-3; D remains unclear. With 1 base removed from V and 5 bases from J, the gap between germline ends came to 4 bases. This CDR3 contains 12 residues. The germline gives CDR1 SGHAT, CDR2 FQNNGV. This chain's CDR3 is CASSLVLDTQYF. CDR3 in DNA: TGTGCCAGCAGCTTAGTGTTAGATACGCAGTATTTT. Together with reference TRBV11-2 and TRBJ2-3, the CDR3 gives the full variable domain: EAGVAQSPRYKIIEKRQSVAFWCNPISGHATLYWYQQILGQGPKLLIQFQNNGVVDDSQLPKDRFSAERLKGVDSTLKIQPAKLEDSAVYLCASSLVLDTQYFGPGTRLTVL.

The chain links TRBV7-9 to TRBJ1-6, with unresolved D. Trimming stripped 2 bases from V and 5 bases from J, with 7 bases between. Germline V gene lookup returns CDR1 SEHNR and CDR2 FQNEAQ (reference sequence). This CDR3 is built from 14 residues. This chain's CDR3 is CASSLLQNNSPLHF. The CDR3 DNA reads TGTGCCAGCAGCTTATTACAGAATAATTCACCCCTCCACTTT. Full variable domain (outside the CDR3, taken from reference TRBV7-9 and TRBJ1-6): DTGVSQNPRHKITKRGQNVTFRCDPISEHNRLYWYRQTLGQGPEFLTYFQNEAQLEKSRLLSDRFSAERPKGSFSTLEIQRTEQGDSAMYLCASSLLQNNSPLHFGNGTRLTVT.